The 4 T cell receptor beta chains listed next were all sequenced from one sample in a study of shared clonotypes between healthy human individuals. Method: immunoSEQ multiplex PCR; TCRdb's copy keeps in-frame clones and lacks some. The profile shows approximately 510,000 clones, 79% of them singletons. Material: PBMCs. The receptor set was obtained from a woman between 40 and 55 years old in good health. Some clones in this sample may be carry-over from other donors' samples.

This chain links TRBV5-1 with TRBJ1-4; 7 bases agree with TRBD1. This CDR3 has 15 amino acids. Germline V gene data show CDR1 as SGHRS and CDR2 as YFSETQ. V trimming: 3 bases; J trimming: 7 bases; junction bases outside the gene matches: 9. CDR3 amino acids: CASSWAGTDGEKLFF. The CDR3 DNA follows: TGCGCCAGCAGCTGGGCCGGGACAGACGGTGAAAAACTGTTTTTT.

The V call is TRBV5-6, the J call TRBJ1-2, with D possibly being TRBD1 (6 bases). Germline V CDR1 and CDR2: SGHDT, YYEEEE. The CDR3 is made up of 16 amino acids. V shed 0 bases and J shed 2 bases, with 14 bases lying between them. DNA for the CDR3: TGTGCCAGCAGCTTGGCAACAGGGTTAGGGAACTATGGCTACACCTTC. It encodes CASSLATGLGNYGYTF.

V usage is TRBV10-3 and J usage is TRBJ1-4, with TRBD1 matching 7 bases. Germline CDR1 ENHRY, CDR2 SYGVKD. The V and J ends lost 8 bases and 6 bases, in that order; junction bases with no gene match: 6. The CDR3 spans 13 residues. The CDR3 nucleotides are TGTGCCATCGGACAGGAGGCAGATGAAAAACTGTTTTTT. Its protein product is CAIGQEADEKLFF.

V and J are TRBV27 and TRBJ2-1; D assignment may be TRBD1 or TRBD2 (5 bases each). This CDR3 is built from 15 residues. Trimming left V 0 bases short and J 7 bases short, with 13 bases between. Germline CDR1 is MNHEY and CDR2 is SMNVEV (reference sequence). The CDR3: CASSLSTGLANEQFF. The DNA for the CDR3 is TGTGCCAGCAGTTTATCGACGGGGCTTGCGAATGAGCAGTTCTTC.